This T cell receptor (beta chain) was found in a study of T-cell memory formation after mild COVID-19. Overall study context: TCR clustering was largely donor specific.

This clonotype turned up a few times. Antigen unknown. In TCRdb, the 5' RACE reads were re-called with MiXCR into one record per CDR3 protein. The profile shows some 70,000 distinct CDR3 sequences, 16% of them singletons. Study findings and constraints: Among clones contracting day 15 to 85, CD4/CD8 was balanced, whereas later expanders leaned CD4+. Detection of some responders pre-infection suggested pre-existing cross-reactive memory T cells participated.

The germline CDR1 and CDR2 sequences are SGHVS and FNYEAQ. Trimming stripped 1 base from V and 7 bases from J, with 10 bases between. This CDR3 is 14 amino acids long. The sequenced sample was PBMCs or a T cell subset sorted from them (not recorded which). The chain has TRBV7-6 and TRBJ2-2; D remains unclear. The receptor comes from an adult woman who had mild COVID-19 (a few samples of this study predate the infection). Cell type and time point are not known. The CDR3 reads CASSLDGGIGELFF. Here the CDR3 DNA reads TGTGCCAGCAGCTTAGATGGCGGAATCGGGGAGCTGTTTTTT.